The 21 T cell receptor beta chains given below trace back to one sample, sequenced in a study of vaccination effects on CD4 cells after COVID-19. ViraFEST used viral peptide pools to expand antigen-specific CD4+ T cells before sequencing. Following 10 days of culture, CD4+ T cells were isolated. Two doses of BNT162b2 or mRNA-1273 vaccine were administered to participants. The antigens for these receptors are not known. Assay: immunoSEQ multiplex PCR; the TCRdb copy retains only in-frame clones and omits some. The profile covers approximately 25,000 clones, with around 82% appearing a single time and almost 1.5% taken by the ten largest. The specimen comprised CD4+ T cells from PBMCs cultured with HCoV-NL63 spike peptides, sampled after COVID-19 vaccination. The receptors come from a human donor who received a COVID-19 vaccine. Some clones in this sample may be carry-over from other donors' samples.

The V call is TRBV19, the J call TRBJ1-3; 10 bases are a match to TRBD1. Losses at the gene ends were 5 bases for V and 4 bases for J; bases not matched to a gene: 11. The CDR3 runs to 17 residues. The germline V gene encodes CDR1 LNHDA and CDR2 SQIVND (reference sequence). The CDR3 is CASSAYRDRGEGNTIYF. CDR3 nucleotides: TGTGCCAGTAGTGCCTACCGGGACAGGGGCGAGGGAAACACCATATATTTT.

V is TRBV5-1 and J is TRBJ2-5, with a weak D call TRBD1 (5 bases). This CDR3 region has 13 residues. Germline loops: CDR1 SGHRS, CDR2 YFSETQ. V lost 2 bases and J lost 2, with 7 bases in between. The chain's CDR3 is CASSFDSQETQYF. The CDR3 nucleotides are TGCGCCAGCAGCTTTGACAGTCAAGAGACCCAGTACTTC.

CDR3 protein: CAWTKTLRETQYF. The CDR3 coding sequence is TGTGCCTGGACGAAGACCCTCCGGGAGACCCAGTACTTC. The chain couples TRBV30 to TRBJ2-5; the D is unclear. This CDR3 has 13 amino acids. Germline V CDR1 and CDR2: GTSNPN, SVGIG (reference sequence). The V end was cut by 4 bases, the J end by 5 bases, with 14 bases between. Combining the CDR3 with reference TRBV30 and TRBJ2-5 gives the whole variable domain SQTIHQWPATLVQPVGSPLSLECTVEGTSNPNLYWYRQAAGRGLQLLFYSVGIGQISSEVPQNLSASRPQDRQFILSSKKLLLSDSGFYLCAWTKTLRETQYFGPGTRLLVL.

The chain has TRBV20-1 and TRBJ2-7; D possibly uses TRBD1 or TRBD2 (6 bases each). The germline gives CDR1 DFQATT, CDR2 SNEGSKA (reference sequence). The CDR3 is 15 amino acids. The V gene lost 3 bases and the J gene lost 0 bases, with 15 bases spanning the gap. This CDR3 reads CSASPGGRSSYEQYV. CDR3 coding DNA: TGCAGTGCTAGTCCCGGGGGCCGGAGCTCCTACGAGCAGTACGTC.

J is TRBJ1-2 and V is TRBV5-4, with D perhaps matching TRBD1 (5 bases). V was pared by 4 bases and J by 1 base, with 11 bases between. CDR1 and CDR2 (germline): SGHNT, YYREEE (reference sequence). The CDR3 covers 14 residues. CDR3 sequence (DNA): TGTGCCAGCAGCACGGGGGGACTTAACTATGGCTACACCTTC. It codes for CASSTGGLNYGYTF.

V and J are TRBV18 and TRBJ1-1; maybe TRBD1 (6 bases). From germline, CDR1 is KGHSH and CDR2 LQKENI. V was clipped by 6 bases and J by 6 bases, with 17 bases between them. The CDR3 is 14 residues long. CDR3 nucleotides: TGTGCCAGCTCGCCTCGGGGGGCCGTCTCTGAAGCTTTCTTT. This codes for CASSPRGAVSEAFF.

The chain is built from TRBV28 and TRBJ1-5; D is undetermined. Trimming pared 10 bases from V and 0 bases from J, leaving 7 bases between. Per the germline V gene, CDR1 is MDHEN and CDR2 is SYDVKM. The CDR3 has 12 amino acids. In nucleotides, the CDR3 is TGTGCCACCCAGCATAGCAATCAGCCCCAGCATTTT. This encodes CATQHSNQPQHF.

The J gene is TRBJ1-6, the V gene TRBV6-6; the D is unclear. The germline V and J ends were trimmed by 6 bases and 8 bases, with 17 bases remaining between them. The CDR3 loop spans 15 amino acids. Germline values: CDR1 MNHNY, CDR2 SVGAGI (reference sequence). DNA for the CDR3: TGTGCCAGCAGCCCGAAGTCGGGCGGGGATTCACCCCTCCACTTT. This encodes CASSPKSGGDSPLHF.

The V call is TRBV29-1, the J call TRBJ1-1, with 7 nucleotides matching TRBD1. The junction had 6 bases not matched to a gene; V was cut back by 4 bases and J by 7 bases. CDR3 size: 12 residues. Looked up from germline, CDR1 is SQVTM and CDR2 is ANQGSEA. The chain's CDR3 is CSVAGGRVEAFF. The CDR3 DNA sequence: TGCAGCGTTGCAGGGGGACGGGTTGAAGCTTTCTTT.

The rearrangement uses TRBV4-3 and TRBJ1-2; no definite D call. Germline V gene lookup returns CDR1 LGHNA and CDR2 YSLEER. The germline V and J ends were trimmed by 1 base and 2 bases, with 14 bases remaining between them. The CDR3 spans 16 residues. The CDR3 loop is CASSQVSGNLNYGYTF. DNA for the CDR3: TGCGCCAGCAGCCAAGTCTCCGGGAACCTAAACTATGGCTACACCTTC.

This rearrangement joins TRBV18 to TRBJ1-1; TRBD1 is a possible D gene (5 bases). Trimming left V 1 base short and J 6 bases short, with 6 bases between. The V gene's germline CDR1 is KGHSH and CDR2 LQKENI. The length of the CDR3 is 12 residues. CDR3: CASSPRGAEAFF. CDR3 nucleotide sequence: TGTGCCAGCTCACCACGGGGGGCTGAAGCTTTCTTT.

This clone was found once. The rearrangement uses TRBV11-3 and TRBJ2-1, with D uncertain. The ends were cut back, 2 bases at V and 6 bases at J, with 8 bases in the middle. CDR1 is SGHNT, CDR2 YENEEA, per germline. This CDR3 spans 13 amino acids. As DNA, the CDR3 is TGTGCCAGCAGCTTACGGCCATTCAATGAGCAGTTCTTC. Protein sequence: CASSLRPFNEQFF.

V and J are TRBV2 and TRBJ2-3, with D tentatively TRBD1 (5 bases). Germline V gene data show CDR1 as SNHLY and CDR2 as FYNNEI. This CDR3 region has 14 residues. V was trimmed by 7 bases and J by 1 base, leaving 12 bases between them. CDR3 nucleotide sequence: TGTGCCAGCATCTCCCAGGGCCGCACAGATACGCAGTATTTT. As protein: CASISQGRTDTQYF.

The chain couples TRBV21-1 to TRBJ2-7; TRBD1 is taken as the D call from the table, unchecked against the DNA. TRBV21-1 is shown as a pseudogene. This CDR3 contains 14 residues. The CDR3 here is CASSARQQVYEQYV. The CDR3 bases are TGTGCCAGCAGCGCCAGACAGCAGGTCTACGAGCAGTACGTC.

The V and J genes are TRBV4-1 and TRBJ1-2; a possible D gene is TRBD1 (5 bases). Germline V CDR1 and CDR2: MGHRA, YSYEKL. Trimming pared 2 bases from V and 4 bases from J, leaving 14 bases between. The CDR3 runs to 15 residues. The CDR3 protein is CASSQLGVALYGYTF. DNA of the CDR3: TGCGCCAGCAGCCAACTGGGGGTCGCACTCTATGGCTACACCTTC.

This clone was counted only a few times. V usage is TRBV7-2 and J usage is TRBJ2-7; 8 bases align to TRBD1. Germline lookup yields CDR1 SGHTA and CDR2 FQGNSA. J was trimmed by 5 bases and V by 3 bases; bases with no gene match: 3. This CDR3 is 13 amino acids long. The CDR3, as DNA: TGTGCCAGCAGCTTCACAGGGGGAAACGAGCAGTACGTC. It translates to CASSFTGGNEQYV.

This clone showed up just a few times. The genes are TRBV19 and TRBJ2-5; D may be TRBD1 (6 bases). V lost 6 bases and J 1 base, leaving 12 bases between the germline ends. Germline V lookup: CDR1 LNHDA, CDR2 SQIVND (reference sequence). This CDR3 region has 14 residues. The CDR3 DNA follows: TGTGCCAGTAGGGCGATAGGGGGCCAAGAGACCCAGTACTTC. It translates to CASRAIGGQETQYF.

The chain has TRBV11-2 and TRBJ2-7, with D unresolved. CDR1 SGHAT and CDR2 FQNNGV come from the germline V gene. Trimming stripped 5 bases from V and 9 bases from J, with 17 bases between. This CDR3 has 13 amino acids. CDR3: CASSALFDWGQYV. DNA for the CDR3: TGTGCCAGCAGCGCCTTATTTGACTGGGGGCAGTACGTC.

The rearrangement links TRBV19 to TRBJ2-6, with TRBD2 matching 10 bases. The germline gives CDR1 LNHDA, CDR2 SQIVND (reference sequence). The CDR3 contains 19 residues. The V gene end was trimmed by 3 bases and the J gene end by 0 bases; junction bases not matched to a gene: 8. The CDR3 is CASSILLGLAVSGANVLTF. DNA for the CDR3: TGTGCCAGTAGTATCCTTCTAGGACTAGCGGTCTCTGGGGCCAACGTCCTGACTTTC.

The genes are TRBV5-1 and TRBJ2-5; D not resolved. There are 13 residues in the CDR3. The V gene's germline CDR1 is SGHRS and CDR2 YFSETQ. V lost 2 bases and J lost 2, with 7 bases in between. The DNA of the CDR3 is TGCGCCAGCAGCTTTCTGCAGCAAGAGACCCAGTACTTC. Amino acid sequence: CASSFLQQETQYF. The whole variable domain, filled in from reference TRBV5-1 and TRBJ2-5, reads KAGVTQTPRYLIKTRGQQVTLSCSPISGHRSVSWYQQTPGQGLQFLFEYFSETQRNKGNFPGRFSGRQFSNSRSEMNVSTLELGDSALYLCASSFLQQETQYFGPGTRLLVL.

This rearrangement joins TRBV12-5 to TRBJ2-5; D is possibly TRBD2 (6 bases). The V end lost 4 bases, the J end lost 7 bases, and 25 bases lay between the germline ends. CDR1 is LGHNT, CDR2 FRNRAP, per germline. The CDR3 is made up of 17 amino acids. CDR3 sequence: CASGSIGAGRGYGTQYF. DNA of the CDR3: TGTGCTAGTGGTTCGATTGGGGCCGGGCGGGGATACGGGACCCAGTACTTC. The entire variable domain, with the rest obtained from reference TRBV12-5 and TRBJ2-5, is as follows: DARVTQTPRHKVTEMGQEVTMRCQPILGHNTVFWYRQTMMQGLELLAYFRNRAPLDDSGMPKDRFSAEMPDATLATLKIQPSEPRDSAVYFCASGSIGAGRGYGTQYFGPGTRLLVL.